The next 23 T cell receptor beta chains were all read from a single sample in a study of control samples from healthy donors and cancer patients. Repertoires were generated with immunoSEQ multiplex PCR, while TCRdb's copy carries only in-frame clones and drops some. In the table there are about 55,000 clones, around 95% of which are singletons. The sample was blood. Receptors originate from a woman aged 18-29 years in good health.

The chain joins TRBV9 to TRBJ2-1; 7 bases map to TRBD1. CDR3 length: 15 amino acids. Unmatched junction bases numbered 7, after V lost 4 bases and J lost 3 bases. The germline CDR1 and CDR2 sequences are SGDLS and YYNGEE. CDR3 sequence (DNA): TGTGCCAGCAGCCCCGGGACAGTCAACTACAATGAGCAGTTCTTC. This encodes CASSPGTVNYNEQFF.

In nucleotides, the CDR3 is TGTGCCAGTAGTATAGGTTCGGGGAACGCTGGAAACACCATATATTTT. Residues: CASSIGSGNAGNTIYF. V is TRBV19 and J is TRBJ1-3; no firm D call. With 1 base removed from V and 2 bases from J, the gap between germline ends came to 12 bases. This CDR3 is built from 16 residues. CDR1 and CDR2 (germline): LNHDA, SQIVND (reference sequence).

The chain recombines TRBV12-3 or TRBV12-4 with TRBJ2-2; D ambiguous. The CDR3 sequence is 13 residues long. The V and J ends lost 5 bases and 6 bases respectively, with 10 bases between them. CDR3 DNA: TGTGCCAGCAGTGTCCTCCGGGCCGGGGAGCTGTTTTTT. It translates to CASSVLRAGELFF.

This chain uses TRBV30 with TRBJ1-2; tentative D call: TRBD1 (6 bases). The CDR3 covers 13 residues. Germline assignment: CDR1 GTSNPN and CDR2 SVGIG (reference sequence). V was pared by 3 bases and J by 7 bases, with 15 bases between. Here the CDR3 DNA reads TGTGCCTGGAGCCCTGCCCAGGGGCTTGGCTACACCTTC. Amino acid sequence: CAWSPAQGLGYTF. Filled out from reference TRBV30 and TRBJ1-2, the complete variable domain reads SQTIHQWPATLVQPVGSPLSLECTVEGTSNPNLYWYRQAAGRGLQLLFYSVGIGQISSEVPQNLSASRPQDRQFILSSKKLLLSDSGFYLCAWSPAQGLGYTFGSGTRLTVV.

This clone occurred a few times. Other DNA sequences of this sample code for an identical CDR3. CDR3 residues: CASSLGGQGISGNTIYF. DNA of the CDR3: TGTGCCAGCAGCTTAGGGGGACAGGGCATCTCTGGAAACACCATATATTTT. The chain links TRBV7-2 to TRBJ1-3; 9 nucleotides match TRBD1. With V trimmed by 1 base and J by 0 bases, 4 bases remained unmatched. Germline V lookup: CDR1 SGHTA, CDR2 FQGNSA. The CDR3 covers 17 residues.

The chain is built from TRBV30 and TRBJ1-5, with 10 bases identical to TRBD1. This CDR3 is built from 14 residues. Germline assignment: CDR1 GTSNPN and CDR2 SVGIG (reference sequence). The J segment lost 4 bases and the V segment lost 2 bases, leaving 2 bases of the junction unmatched. This CDR3 is CAWSKGQGNQPQHF. The CDR3 nucleotides are TGTGCCTGGAGTAAGGGACAGGGGAATCAGCCCCAGCATTTT.

This chain connects TRBV5-1 to TRBJ1-2, with D unclear. Deletions cut 2 bases from V and 6 bases from J, with 17 bases between. Germline CDR1 is SGHRS and CDR2 is YFSETQ. The CDR3 extends over 15 amino acids. The CDR3 region has the DNA TGCGCCAGCAGCTTAGTGGATGTCTATAGGGATGGCTACACCTTC. Translating it yields CASSLVDVYRDGYTF.

This chain links TRBV6-4 with TRBJ1-5; tentative D call: TRBD1 (5 bases). There are 15 residues in the CDR3. Trimming pared 4 bases from V and 1 base from J, leaving 11 bases between. CDR1 is MRHNA, CDR2 SNTAGT, per germline. The CDR3 region is CASSAGGGSNQPQHF. As DNA, the CDR3 is TGTGCCAGCAGTGCTGGGGGTGGAAGCAATCAGCCCCAGCATTTT.

The genes are TRBV6-2 or TRBV6-3 and TRBJ2-1, with D perhaps TRBD2 (6 bases). The V end was cut by 6 bases, the J end by 0 bases, with 9 bases between. Looked up from germline, CDR1 is MNHEY and CDR2 is SVGEGT. This CDR3 has 14 amino acids. CDR3 bases: TGTGCCAGCAGCCCGGGGGACTCCTACAATGAGCAGTTCTTC. It is translated as CASSPGDSYNEQFF.

The chain employs TRBV28 and TRBJ2-4; 9 bases match TRBD1. Germline V lookup: CDR1 MDHEN, CDR2 SYDVKM. The CDR3 loop spans 17 amino acids. J was trimmed by 0 bases and V by 3 bases; bases with no gene match: 6. CDR3 DNA: TGTGCCAGCAGTTTGTCGACAGGGGGGTTAGCCAAAAACATTCAGTACTTC. Protein product: CASSLSTGGLAKNIQYF.

The chain is built from TRBV3-1 (or the pseudogene TRBV3-2) and TRBJ1-2, with 9 bases matching TRBD1. The CDR3 consists of 17 residues. Germline-derived CDR1 and CDR2 are LGHDT and YNNKEL (reference sequence). V lost 1 base and J lost 3; bases outside the gene matches: 9. The CDR3 DNA is TGTGCCAGCAGCCAAGTAATAACAGGGGGCGCGTACTATGGCTACACCTTC. This codes for CASSQVITGGAYYGYTF.

This chain joins TRBV7-2 and TRBJ1-2, with 9 bases that match TRBD1. CDR1 SGHTA and CDR2 FQGNSA come from the germline V gene. The length of the CDR3 is 14 residues. V lost 3 bases to trimming and J lost 5 bases; unmatched junction nucleotides: 4. The CDR3 reads CASSLGQGGYGYTF. DNA for the CDR3: TGTGCCAGCAGCTTGGGACAGGGAGGATATGGCTACACCTTC.

The CDR3 DNA is TGTGCCAGCATCGTCAGAGAAGCTTTCTTT. This encodes CASIVREAFF. The V gene is TRBV2, the J gene TRBJ1-1; no clear D. The CDR3 has 10 amino acids. Germline V gives CDR1 SNHLY, CDR2 FYNNEI. The V end was cut by 7 bases, the J end by 8 bases, with 8 bases between.

This chain uses TRBV5-6 with TRBJ2-2; unclear D gene. In germline, CDR1 is SGHDT, CDR2 YYEEEE. Trimming left V 2 bases short and J 4 bases short, with 3 bases between. The CDR3 extends over 12 amino acids. CDR3 nucleotides: TGTGCCAGCAGCTTTGTCACCGGGGAGCTGTTTTTT. Its translation is CASSFVTGELFF.

The chain joins TRBV4-3 to TRBJ1-5; no definite D call. The CDR3 totals 15 residues. Trimming removed 0 bases at V and 5 bases at J, with 11 bases between. Germline CDR1 reads LGHNA; CDR2 reads YSLEER. CDR3 residues: CASSQDGLRYQPQHF. CDR3 bases: TGCGCCAGCAGCCAAGACGGACTCAGATATCAGCCCCAGCATTTT.

The chain carries TRBV11-3 and TRBJ1-1; no clear D. Deletions cut 1 base from V and 4 bases from J, with 13 bases between. CDR3 length: 15 amino acids. Germline V lookup: CDR1 SGHNT, CDR2 YENEEA. The CDR3 DNA sequence: TGTGCCAGCAGCTTAGGGGGTGTTCGAGGCACTGAAGCTTTCTTT. Its protein is CASSLGGVRGTEAFF.

The chain links TRBV6-5 to TRBJ1-1; D remains unclear. The CDR3 has 12 amino acids. Germline loops: CDR1 MNHEY, CDR2 SVGAGI. Trimming pared 5 bases from V and 0 bases from J, leaving 4 bases between. CDR3 sequence: CASSRMNTEAFF. The CDR3 DNA sequence: TGTGCCAGCAGTCGGATGAACACTGAAGCTTTCTTT.

The gene calls are TRBV5-1 and TRBJ1-6; TRBD1 might be the D (6 bases). CDR1 is SGHRS and CDR2 is YFSETQ in the germline V gene. V was pared by 0 bases and J by 8 bases, with 15 bases between. The CDR3 is made up of 16 amino acids. CDR3 DNA sequence: TGCGCCAGCAGCTTGGAATCAGGGACAAGAGATTCACCCCTCCACTTT. It encodes CASSLESGTRDSPLHF.

The rearrangement links TRBV12-3 or TRBV12-4 to TRBJ2-7, with 7 bases aligning to TRBD2. This CDR3 region has 13 residues. Unmatched junction bases numbered 7, after V lost 5 bases and J lost 6 bases. This CDR3 reads CASSREAGREQYF. The CDR3 DNA sequence: TGTGCCAGCAGTCGTGAAGCGGGGCGCGAGCAGTACTTC.

The rearrangement links TRBV11-1 to TRBJ2-7; 8 bases are shared with TRBD1. V was pared by 4 bases and J by 3 bases, with 11 bases of the junction left unmatched. CDR3 length: 16 residues. The germline gives CDR1 SGHAT, CDR2 FQDESV (reference sequence). The CDR3 DNA reads TGTGCCAGCAGCTCGGGACCGGGACAGGAGAGCTACGAGCAGTACTTC. It codes for CASSSGPGQESYEQYF.

The chain combines TRBV5-1 with TRBJ1-3; D ambiguous. Looked up from germline, CDR1 is SGHRS and CDR2 is YFSETQ. Trimming took off 4 bases at V and 1 base at J, with 9 bases between the two ends. This CDR3 comprises 14 residues. The CDR3 DNA follows: TGCGCCAGCAGCCTTGGAAGTTCTGGAAACACCATATATTTT. Translating gives CASSLGSSGNTIYF.

V is TRBV6-6 and J is TRBJ2-1; unclear D gene. V was cut by 9 bases and J by 6 bases, with 15 bases left in between. The CDR3 has 13 amino acids. Germline CDR1 is MNHNY and CDR2 is SVGAGI (reference sequence). The CDR3, as DNA: TGTGCCAGTGCCTTAACCGTTAGCAATGAGCAGTTCTTC. Amino acids: CASALTVSNEQFF.

The rearrangement joins TRBV7-2 to TRBJ1-1; D is possibly TRBD1 (5 bases). This CDR3 has 17 amino acids. Germline CDR1 and CDR2: SGHTA and FQGNSA. Trimming took off 2 bases at V and 0 bases at J, with 16 bases between the two ends. This chain's CDR3 is CASSLRGPTTMNTEAFF. As DNA, the CDR3 is TGTGCCAGCAGCTTAAGGGGCCCAACGACAATGAACACTGAAGCTTTCTTT.